The clone carrying this T cell receptor (beta chain) was counted many times. The record originates from a study of human T cells and chemical hapten exposure. Looking at the study overall: Readings were taken at 6 days from patch tests that had applied 0.01% DPC to the upper back.

Time point defined: pre-sensitization, week 0. As for treatment: therapeutic diphenylcyclopropenone sensitization with weekly scalp DPC. TCRdb passed the RACE reads through MiXCR, listing each CDR3 protein once. The sample lists 250,000 or so distinct CDR3 sequences; roughly 7.7% were seen once. This TCR derives from a man younger than 35 with alopecia areata. Some clones in this sample may be carry-over from other donors' samples. The sample consisted of whole blood, taken in connection with sensitization to the hapten diphenylcyclopropenone (DPC).

The CDR3, as DNA: TGTGCCAGCAGTTATTCTAGCGGGGGGGCATATGAGCAGTTCTTC. It codes for CASSYSSGGAYEQFF. The J gene is TRBJ2-1, the V gene TRBV12-3 or TRBV12-4, with 12 positions matching TRBD2. CDR3 length: 15 amino acids. J lost 8 bases, V lost 4 bases, and 6 bases had no gene match.